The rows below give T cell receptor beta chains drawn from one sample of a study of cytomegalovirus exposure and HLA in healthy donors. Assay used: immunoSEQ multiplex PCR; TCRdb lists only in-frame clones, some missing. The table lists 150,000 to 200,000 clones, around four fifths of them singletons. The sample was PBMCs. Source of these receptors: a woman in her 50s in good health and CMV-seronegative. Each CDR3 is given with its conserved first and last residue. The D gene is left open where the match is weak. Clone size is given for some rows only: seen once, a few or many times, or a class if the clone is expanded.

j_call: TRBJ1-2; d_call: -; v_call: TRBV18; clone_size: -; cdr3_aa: CASSPLGQIYGYTF; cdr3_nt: TGTGCCAGCTCACCCCTTGGACAGATCTATGGCTACACCTTC
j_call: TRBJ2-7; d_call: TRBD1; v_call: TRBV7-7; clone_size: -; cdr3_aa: CASSLNPGTGSYEQYF; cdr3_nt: TGTGCCAGCAGCTTAAATCCCGGGACAGGCTCCTACGAGCAGTACTTC
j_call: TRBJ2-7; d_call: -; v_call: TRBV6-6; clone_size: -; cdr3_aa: CASSLDRNTYEQYF; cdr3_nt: TGTGCCAGCAGTCTGGACAGAAATACCTACGAGCAGTACTTC
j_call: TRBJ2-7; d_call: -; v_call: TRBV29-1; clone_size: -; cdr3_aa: CSVEGQVPPQYF; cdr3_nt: TGCAGCGTTGAAGGACAGGTGCCCCCACAGTACTTC
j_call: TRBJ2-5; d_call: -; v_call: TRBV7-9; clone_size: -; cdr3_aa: CASSVIRGEETQYF; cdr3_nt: TGTGCCAGCAGCGTCATCAGGGGCGAAGAGACCCAGTACTTC
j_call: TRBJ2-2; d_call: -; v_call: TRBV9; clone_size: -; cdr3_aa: CASSSFRGGELFF; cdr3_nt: TGTGCCAGCAGCTCATTTAGGGGCGGGGAGCTGTTTTTT
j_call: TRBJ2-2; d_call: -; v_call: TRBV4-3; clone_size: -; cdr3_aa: CASSQERSNTGELFF; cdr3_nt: TGCGCCAGCAGCCAAGAGCGTTCGAACACCGGGGAGCTGTTTTTT
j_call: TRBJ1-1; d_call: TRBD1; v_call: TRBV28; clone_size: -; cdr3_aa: CASRRDRVVNTEAFF; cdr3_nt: TGTGCCAGCAGACGGGACAGGGTCGTGAACACTGAAGCTTTCTTT
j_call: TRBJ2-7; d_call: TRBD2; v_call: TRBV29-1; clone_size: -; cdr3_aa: CSVVRLAAVYEQYF; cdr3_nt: TGCAGCGTTGTTAGACTAGCGGCTGTATACGAGCAGTACTTC
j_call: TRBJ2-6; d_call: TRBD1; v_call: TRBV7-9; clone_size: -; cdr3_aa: CASSFLPGQDPSGANVLTF; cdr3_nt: TGTGCCAGCAGCTTCTTACCGGGACAGGATCCCTCTGGGGCCAACGTCCTGACTTTC
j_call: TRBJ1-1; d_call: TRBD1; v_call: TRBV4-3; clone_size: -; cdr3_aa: CASSGPDREATEAFF; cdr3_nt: TGCGCCAGCAGCGGACCGGACAGGGAAGCCACTGAAGCTTTCTTT
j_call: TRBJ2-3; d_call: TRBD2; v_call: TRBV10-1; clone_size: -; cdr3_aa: CASSEELAGADTQYF; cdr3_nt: TGCGCCAGCAGTGAGGAGCTAGCGGGGGCAGATACGCAGTATTTT
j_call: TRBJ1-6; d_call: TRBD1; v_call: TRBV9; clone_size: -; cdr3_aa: CASSAGQGGNSPLHF; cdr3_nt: TGTGCCAGCAGCGCGGGACAGGGAGGTAATTCACCCCTCCACTTT
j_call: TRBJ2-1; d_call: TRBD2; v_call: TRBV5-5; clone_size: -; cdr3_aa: CASSLFSGGPRNEQFF; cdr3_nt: TGTGCCAGCAGCCTCTTTAGCGGGGGTCCGAGGAATGAGCAGTTCTTC
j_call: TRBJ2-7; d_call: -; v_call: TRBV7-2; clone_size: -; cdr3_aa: CASSYRETAPEQYF; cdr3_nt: TGTGCCAGCAGCTACCGGGAGACTGCGCCCGAGCAGTACTTC
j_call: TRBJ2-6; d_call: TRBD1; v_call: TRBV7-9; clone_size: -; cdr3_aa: CATGGQLSGANVLTF; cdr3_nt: TGTGCAACAGGGGGACAACTCTCTGGGGCCAACGTCCTGACTTTC
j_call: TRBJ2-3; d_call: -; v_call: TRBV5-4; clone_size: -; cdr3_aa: CASSSPGFMTQYF; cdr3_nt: TGTGCCAGCAGCTCCCCAGGGTTTATGACGCAGTATTTT
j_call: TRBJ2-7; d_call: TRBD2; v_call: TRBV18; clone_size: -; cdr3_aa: CASSPPGLASEQYF; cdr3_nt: TGTGCCAGCTCACCACCGGGACTAGCATCCGAGCAGTACTTC
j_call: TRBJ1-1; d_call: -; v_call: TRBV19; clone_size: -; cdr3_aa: CASSIDRRSISEAFF; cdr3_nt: TGTGCCAGTAGTATAGATCGGCGGTCTATATCTGAAGCTTTCTTT
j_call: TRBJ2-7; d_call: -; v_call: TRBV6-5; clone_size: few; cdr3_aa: CASSYSGTGRYEQYF; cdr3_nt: TGTGCCAGCAGTTACTCGGGAACTGGGAGGTACGAGCAGTACTTC
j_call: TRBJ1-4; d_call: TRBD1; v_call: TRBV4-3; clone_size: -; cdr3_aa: CASSQDTGGGRRGEKLFF; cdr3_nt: TGCGCCAGCAGCCAAGATACAGGGGGCGGAAGAAGGGGTGAAAAACTGTTTTTT
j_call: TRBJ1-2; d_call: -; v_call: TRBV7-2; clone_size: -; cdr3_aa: CASSLWTINYGYTF; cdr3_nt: TGTGCCAGCAGCCTGTGGACAATCAACTATGGCTACACCTTC
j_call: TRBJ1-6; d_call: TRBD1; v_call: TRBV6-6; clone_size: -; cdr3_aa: CASSRDRVYNSPLHF; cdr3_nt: TGTGCCAGCAGTAGGGACAGGGTCTATAATTCACCCCTCCACTTT
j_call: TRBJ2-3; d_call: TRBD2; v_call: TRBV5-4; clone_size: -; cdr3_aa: CASSAGLAGTTSTDTQYF; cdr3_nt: TGTGCCAGCAGCGCTGGACTAGCGGGTACTACTAGCACAGATACGCAGTATTTT
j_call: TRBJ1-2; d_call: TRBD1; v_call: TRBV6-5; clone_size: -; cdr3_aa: CASRPATGTAYGYTF; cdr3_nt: TGTGCCAGCAGGCCAGCTACTGGGACAGCGTATGGCTACACCTTC
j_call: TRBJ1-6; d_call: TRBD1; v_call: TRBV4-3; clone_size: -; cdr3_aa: CASSQEDRNSPLHF; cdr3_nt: TGCGCCAGCAGCCAAGAGGACAGGAATTCACCCCTCCACTTT
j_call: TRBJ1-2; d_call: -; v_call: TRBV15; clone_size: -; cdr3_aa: CATSSLQGANYGYTF; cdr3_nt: TGTGCCACCAGCAGCCTACAGGGAGCTAACTATGGCTACACCTTC
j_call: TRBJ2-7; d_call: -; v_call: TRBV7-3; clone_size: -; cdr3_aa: CASSRSRDEQYF; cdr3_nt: TGTGCCAGCAGCCGCAGTCGGGACGAGCAGTACTTC
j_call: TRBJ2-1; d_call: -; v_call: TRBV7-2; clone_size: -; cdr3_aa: CASSLSQGNEQFF; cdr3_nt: TGTGCCAGCAGCTTAAGTCAGGGAAATGAGCAGTTCTTC